This entry describes one T cell receptor (beta chain). Its antigen is as yet unknown. These data belong to a study of blood T cells in healthy people across ages. Study observations and caveats: Donors of long life had a larger count of naive CD4+ cells and greater diversity than aged donors. Observed TCR beta diversity per million T cells went down as age went up. This fall followed a roughly linear course with age.

Trimming took 3 bases from V and 9 from J, leaving 9 bases between them. Germline CDR1 reads SNHLY; CDR2 reads FYNNEI. The CDR3 extends over 11 amino acids. A second PCR, run for roughly 7 to 11 cycles, used a sample-barcoded 5' primer plus a J-beta primer mix. MiXCR was run by TCRdb on the 5' RACE reads, yielding one entry per CDR3 protein. The sample contains roughly 500,000 distinct CDR3 sequences, under 30% of which appear only once. The same sample was also studied in work on T cells of mothers and their children. That source reports: Barcodes for each sample and 2-4 random nucleotides were added by the M1S primer used in the second PCR. Related mother-child pairs showed slightly, non-significantly higher overlap than unrelated pairs.

This TCR was sampled from a boy under 18 in good health. The rearrangement joins TRBV2 to TRBJ2-7; no reliable D call. Source material: blood. The CDR3 bases are TGTGCCAGCAGTGACCCTAGTCCGCAGTACTTC. Translation gives CASSDPSPQYF. Drawing the rest from reference TRBV2 and TRBJ2-7, the complete variable domain is EPEVTQTPSHQVTQMGQEVILRCVPISNHLYFYWYRQILGQKVEFLVSFYNNEISEKSEIFDDQFSVERPDGSNFTLKIRSTKLEDSAMYFCASSDPSPQYFGPGTRLTVT.